The clone carrying this T cell receptor beta chain was seen many times. Its antigen remains unidentified. The data were taken from a study of immune heterogeneity within non-small cell lung tumors. Regarding the study as a whole: A moderate but significant correlation was observed between local T-cell clonality and local tumor mutational burden (R roughly 0.35). For the most part, the T-cell receptor beta clonotypes present at high frequency were distinct from one individual patient to the next.

For the TCR beta CDR3, multiplex PCR with 32 V and 13 J primers performed the amplification. A single record per CDR3 protein comes from TCRdb applying MiXCR to the multiplex PCR reads. The sample lists about 5,700 distinct CDR3 sequences; under 25% were seen once. With approximately 600 ng used per sample, the template was genomic DNA from bulk tumor. Surgical sampling yielded several biopsies per primary tumor (spaced far apart). Before undergoing curative surgery, patients had newly diagnosed non-small cell lung cancer that was untreated. Every donor was a newly diagnosed non-small cell lung cancer patient having surgery with curative intent. The receptor was derived from a woman aged 60-75 years with non-small cell lung cancer. Material for sequencing was lung tumor tissue.

In DNA form, the CDR3 reads TGTGCCAGCAGTTCGGGACTAGCGGGACCGGCAGATACGCAGTATTTT. Translated: CASSSGLAGPADTQYF. This chain links TRBV28 with TRBJ2-3; 13 nucleotides agree with TRBD2. Germline V lookup: CDR1 MDHEN, CDR2 SYDVKM. After removal of 4 bases from V and 4 bases from J, the junction contained 5 bases not matched to a gene. The CDR3 is 16 amino acids.